This is a list of T cell receptor beta chains from one sample in a study of long-term antiretroviral therapy in people with HIV. The assay was immunoSEQ multiplex PCR, and TCRdb's table has in-frame clones only and misses some. The table includes more than 25,000 clones, about 90% detected once. The sequencing used unsorted PBMCs, collected 2 years after starting antiretroviral therapy. The receptors come from a man aged 50 to 59 with HIV. Both conserved end residues are trimmed from each CDR3. Fields, in order: CDR3 length, J gene, D gene, V gene, CDR3 protein. D genes are given only for firm matches.

cdr3_length: 12; j_call: TRBJ2-7; d_call: .; v_call: TRBV7-9; cdr3_aa: ASSISGPSGEQY
cdr3_length: 13; j_call: TRBJ2-7; d_call: .; v_call: TRBV7-3; cdr3_aa: ASSLAPGTIYEQY
cdr3_length: 12; j_call: TRBJ2-5; d_call: .; v_call: TRBV6-5; cdr3_aa: ASSLLGYQETQY
cdr3_length: 13; j_call: TRBJ2-1; d_call: .; v_call: TRBV11-2; cdr3_aa: ASSLDFGTYNEQF
cdr3_length: 12; j_call: TRBJ1-2; d_call: .; v_call: TRBV5-6; cdr3_aa: ASSPTWGAGGYT
cdr3_length: 12; j_call: TRBJ1-2; d_call: TRBD1; v_call: TRBV15; cdr3_aa: ATSRVGRGLGYT
cdr3_length: 12; j_call: TRBJ1-1; d_call: TRBD1; v_call: TRBV7-8; cdr3_aa: ASSLEGTGVRAF
cdr3_length: 9; j_call: TRBJ1-2; d_call: .; v_call: TRBV6-5; cdr3_aa: ASSDHSGYT
cdr3_length: 10; j_call: TRBJ1-2; d_call: .; v_call: TRBV10-3; cdr3_aa: AITSEAYGYT
cdr3_length: 11; j_call: TRBJ1-1; d_call: TRBD1; v_call: TRBV28; cdr3_aa: ASSGQGDFTAF
cdr3_length: 14; j_call: TRBJ2-7; d_call: .; v_call: TRBV15; cdr3_aa: ATSRWAPTDSYEQY
cdr3_length: 16; j_call: TRBJ2-3; d_call: .; v_call: TRBV15; cdr3_aa: ATSASRGVRLHSDTQY
cdr3_length: 18; j_call: TRBJ2-1; d_call: .; v_call: TRBV6-4; cdr3_aa: ASSPDRGLAGVGSYNEQF
cdr3_length: 13; j_call: TRBJ1-2; d_call: TRBD1; v_call: TRBV5-6; cdr3_aa: ASSLEVTGGYGYT
cdr3_length: 13; j_call: TRBJ2-1; d_call: .; v_call: TRBV29-1; cdr3_aa: SVVIGTRSYNEQF
cdr3_length: 12; j_call: TRBJ2-1; d_call: .; v_call: TRBV5-6; cdr3_aa: ASSLRWVVSEQF
cdr3_length: 10; j_call: TRBJ1-3; d_call: .; v_call: TRBV30; cdr3_aa: AWKVPGNTIY
cdr3_length: 13; j_call: TRBJ1-1; d_call: .; v_call: TRBV28; cdr3_aa: ASSAYRDSDTEAF
cdr3_length: 15; j_call: TRBJ2-2; d_call: .; v_call: TRBV28; cdr3_aa: ASSSSRVKGVPGELF
cdr3_length: 12; j_call: TRBJ2-3; d_call: TRBD2; v_call: TRBV30; cdr3_aa: AWSPGGPVNTQY
cdr3_length: 15; j_call: TRBJ1-2; d_call: .; v_call: TRBV18; cdr3_aa: ASSPDQSGLASNGYT